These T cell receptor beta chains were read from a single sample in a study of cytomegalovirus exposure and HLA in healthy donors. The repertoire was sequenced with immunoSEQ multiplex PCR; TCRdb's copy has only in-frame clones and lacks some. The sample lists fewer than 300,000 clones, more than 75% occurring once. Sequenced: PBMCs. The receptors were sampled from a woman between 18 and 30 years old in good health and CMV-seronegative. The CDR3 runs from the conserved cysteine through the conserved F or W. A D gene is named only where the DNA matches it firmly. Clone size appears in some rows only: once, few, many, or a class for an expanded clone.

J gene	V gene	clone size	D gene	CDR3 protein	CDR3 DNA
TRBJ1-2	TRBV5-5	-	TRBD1	CASSLTDREDGYTF	TGTGCCAGCAGCCTAACGGACAGGGAGGACGGCTACACCTTC
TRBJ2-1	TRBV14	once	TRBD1	CASSQRTGSHYNEQFF	TGTGCCAGCAGCCAGAGGACAGGTAGCCACTACAATGAGCAGTTCTTC
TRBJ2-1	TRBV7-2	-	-	CASSFTRSSYNEQFF	TGTGCCAGCAGCTTCACAAGGAGCTCCTACAATGAGCAGTTCTTC
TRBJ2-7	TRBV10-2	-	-	CASIATGPSYEQYF	TGCGCCAGCATTGCTACAGGGCCTTCCTACGAGCAGTACTTC
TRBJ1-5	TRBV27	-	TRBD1	CASSPSGGGQGFSQPQHF	TGTGCCAGCAGTCCGTCAGGTGGGGGACAGGGATTTTCTCAGCCCCAGCATTTT
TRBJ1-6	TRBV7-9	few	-	CASSLGATGGDSPLHF	TGTGCCAGCAGCTTAGGGGCGACTGGGGGCGATTCACCCCTCCACTTT
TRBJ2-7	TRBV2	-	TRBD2	CASRSWAGVTYEQYF	TGTGCCAGCAGATCTTGGGCGGGAGTCACCTACGAGCAGTACTTC
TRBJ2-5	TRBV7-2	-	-	CASSHGGRAEETQYF	TGTGCCAGCAGCCACGGGGGACGGGCGGAAGAGACCCAGTACTTC
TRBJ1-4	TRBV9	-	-	CASSTSGYSNEKLFF	TGTGCCAGCAGCACCAGCGGGTACTCTAATGAAAAACTGTTTTTT
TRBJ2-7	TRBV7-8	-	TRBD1	CASSPTGGEISYEQYF	TGTGCCAGCAGCCCCACAGGGGGCGAGATCTCCTACGAGCAGTACTTC
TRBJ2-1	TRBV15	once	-	CATSRDHGYEQFF	TGTGCCACCAGCAGAGATCACGGGTATGAGCAGTTCTTC
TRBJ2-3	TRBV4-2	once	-	CASRGTRAGTDTQYF	TGTGCCAGCAGGGGCACTAGAGCGGGCACAGATACGCAGTATTTT
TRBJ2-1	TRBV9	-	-	CASSATNNEQFF	TGTGCCAGCAGCGCTACCAACAATGAGCAGTTCTTC
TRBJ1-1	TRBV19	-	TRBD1	CASSIPGQDTEAFF	TGTGCCAGTAGTATCCCCGGACAGGACACTGAAGCTTTCTTT
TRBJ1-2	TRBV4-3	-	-	CASSSHREINYGYTF	TGCGCCAGCAGCTCACACAGAGAGATTAACTATGGCTACACCTTC
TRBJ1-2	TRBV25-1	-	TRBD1	CASSEGTGVNGYTF	TGTGCCAGCAGTGAAGGGACAGGGGTGAATGGCTACACCTTC
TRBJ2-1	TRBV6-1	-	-	CASREFNEQFF	TGTGCCAGTCGGGAGTTCAATGAGCAGTTCTTC
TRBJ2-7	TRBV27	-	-	CASSLLGATYEQYF	TGTGCCAGCAGTTTATTAGGAGCAACCTACGAGCAGTACTTC
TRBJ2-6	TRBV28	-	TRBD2	CASSPRIRSRGGSGANVLTF	TGTGCCAGCAGTCCCCGTATAAGGTCGCGGGGAGGGTCTGGGGCCAACGTCCTGACTTTC
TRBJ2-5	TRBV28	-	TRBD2	CASSYRLAGVFETQYF	TGTGCCAGCAGTTACCGCCTAGCGGGAGTTTTCGAGACCCAGTACTTC
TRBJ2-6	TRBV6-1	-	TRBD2	CASSDQAGGPPGANVLTF	TGTGCCAGCAGTGACCAAGCGGGAGGGCCGCCTGGGGCCAACGTCCTGACTTTC
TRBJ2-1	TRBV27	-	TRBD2	CASSRGGGTYNEQFF	TGTGCCAGCAGCCGTGGGGGAGGGACCTACAATGAGCAGTTCTTC
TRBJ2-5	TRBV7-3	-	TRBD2	CASSLRAAGGPWAETQYF	TGTGCCAGCAGCTTACGAGCAGCGGGAGGGCCATGGGCAGAGACCCAGTACTTC
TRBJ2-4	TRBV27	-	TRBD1	CASRPSGTGKNIQYF	TGTGCCAGCAGACCCTCCGGGACAGGCAAAAACATTCAGTACTTC
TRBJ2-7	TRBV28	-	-	CASSRRQYVVEQYF	TGTGCCAGCAGCCGACGACAGTACGTGGTCGAGCAGTACTTC
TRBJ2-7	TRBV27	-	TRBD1	CASRTPGQAYEQYF	TGTGCCAGCAGAACTCCGGGACAGGCCTACGAGCAGTACTTC
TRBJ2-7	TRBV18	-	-	CASSQDTVAYEQYF	TGTGCCAGCTCTCAGGACACGGTCGCCTACGAGCAGTACTTC
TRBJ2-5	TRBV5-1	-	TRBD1	CASSSDRGIQETQYF	TGCGCCAGCAGCTCGGACAGGGGGATTCAAGAGACCCAGTACTTC
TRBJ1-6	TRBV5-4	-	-	CASSFRVINSPLHF	TGTGCCAGCAGCTTCAGGGTAATTAATTCACCCCTCCACTTT
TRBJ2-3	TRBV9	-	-	CASSVSGTSTDTQYF	TGTGCCAGCAGCGTAAGCGGAACGAGCACAGATACGCAGTATTTT
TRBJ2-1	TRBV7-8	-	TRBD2	CASSRRDRPGLASGNEQFF	TGTGCCAGCAGCCGAAGAGACAGACCGGGACTAGCGTCTGGAAATGAGCAGTTCTTC
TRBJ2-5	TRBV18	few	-	CASSRETRPETQYF	TGTGCCAGCTCTCGAGAGACAAGGCCGGAGACCCAGTACTTC
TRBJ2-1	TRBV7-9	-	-	CASRSNNEQFF	TGTGCCAGCAGGTCAAACAATGAGCAGTTCTTC
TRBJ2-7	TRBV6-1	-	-	CASSSAAYEQYF	TGTGCCAGCAGTAGCGCAGCCTACGAGCAGTACTTC
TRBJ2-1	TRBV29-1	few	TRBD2	CSVWGGPVYSGSYNEQFF	TGCAGCGTCTGGGGCGGGCCCGTTTATAGCGGGTCCTACAATGAGCAGTTCTTC
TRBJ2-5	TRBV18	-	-	CASSPPSAPGETQYF	TGTGCCAGCTCACCACCGTCCGCGCCGGGAGAGACCCAGTACTTC
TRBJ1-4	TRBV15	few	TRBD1	CATSLRGLTNEKLFF	TGTGCCACCAGCCTCAGGGGGCTCACTAATGAAAAACTGTTTTTT
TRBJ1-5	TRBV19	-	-	CASSETGYQPQHF	TGTGCCAGTAGCGAGACAGGTTACCAGCCCCAGCATTTT
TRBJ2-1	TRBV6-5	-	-	CASSSLANEQFF	TGTGCCAGCAGTTCACTAGCTAATGAGCAGTTCTTC
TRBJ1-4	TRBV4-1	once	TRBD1	CASSPGQGQAKLFF	TGCGCCAGCAGCCCGGGACAGGGCCAAGCAAAACTGTTTTTT
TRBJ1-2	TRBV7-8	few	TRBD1	CASSLDATGASYGYTF	TGTGCCAGCAGCTTAGATGCGACAGGGGCTTCCTATGGCTACACCTTC
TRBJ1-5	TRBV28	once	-	CASSLRFPGERQPQHF	TGTGCCAGCAGTTTAAGGTTCCCAGGGGAGCGACAGCCCCAGCATTTT
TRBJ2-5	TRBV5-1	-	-	CASSLAQVGTQYF	TGCGCCAGCAGCTTGGCGCAGGTAGGGACCCAGTACTTC
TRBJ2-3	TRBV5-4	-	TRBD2	CASSTTSGASTDTQYF	TGTGCCAGCAGCACGACTAGCGGGGCTAGCACAGATACGCAGTATTTT
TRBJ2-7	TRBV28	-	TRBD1	CASRGQGKSEQYF	TGTGCCAGCCGTGGACAGGGGAAGAGCGAGCAGTACTTC
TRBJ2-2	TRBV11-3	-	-	CASSLLNTGELFF	TGTGCCAGCAGCTTACTAAACACCGGGGAGCTGTTTTTT
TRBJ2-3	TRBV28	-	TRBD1	CASSSSTGQGADTQYF	TGTGCCAGCAGTTCCTCCACTGGACAGGGGGCAGATACGCAGTATTTT
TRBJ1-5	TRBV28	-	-	CASSLFLSYSNQPQHF	TGTGCCAGCAGTTTATTCCTATCCTATAGCAATCAGCCCCAGCATTTT
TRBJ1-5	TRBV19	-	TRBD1	CASSIGTGYSNQPQHF	TGTGCCAGTAGTATAGGGACAGGTTATAGCAATCAGCCCCAGCATTTT
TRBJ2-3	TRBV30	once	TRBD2	CAWSRTSGTTDTQYF	TGTGCCTGGAGTCGGACTAGCGGGACAACAGATACGCAGTATTTT
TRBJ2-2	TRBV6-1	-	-	CASSEDGTHRDGRYTGELFF	TGTGCCAGCAGTGAAGACGGGACACACAGGGACGGGAGGTACACCGGGGAGCTGTTTTTT